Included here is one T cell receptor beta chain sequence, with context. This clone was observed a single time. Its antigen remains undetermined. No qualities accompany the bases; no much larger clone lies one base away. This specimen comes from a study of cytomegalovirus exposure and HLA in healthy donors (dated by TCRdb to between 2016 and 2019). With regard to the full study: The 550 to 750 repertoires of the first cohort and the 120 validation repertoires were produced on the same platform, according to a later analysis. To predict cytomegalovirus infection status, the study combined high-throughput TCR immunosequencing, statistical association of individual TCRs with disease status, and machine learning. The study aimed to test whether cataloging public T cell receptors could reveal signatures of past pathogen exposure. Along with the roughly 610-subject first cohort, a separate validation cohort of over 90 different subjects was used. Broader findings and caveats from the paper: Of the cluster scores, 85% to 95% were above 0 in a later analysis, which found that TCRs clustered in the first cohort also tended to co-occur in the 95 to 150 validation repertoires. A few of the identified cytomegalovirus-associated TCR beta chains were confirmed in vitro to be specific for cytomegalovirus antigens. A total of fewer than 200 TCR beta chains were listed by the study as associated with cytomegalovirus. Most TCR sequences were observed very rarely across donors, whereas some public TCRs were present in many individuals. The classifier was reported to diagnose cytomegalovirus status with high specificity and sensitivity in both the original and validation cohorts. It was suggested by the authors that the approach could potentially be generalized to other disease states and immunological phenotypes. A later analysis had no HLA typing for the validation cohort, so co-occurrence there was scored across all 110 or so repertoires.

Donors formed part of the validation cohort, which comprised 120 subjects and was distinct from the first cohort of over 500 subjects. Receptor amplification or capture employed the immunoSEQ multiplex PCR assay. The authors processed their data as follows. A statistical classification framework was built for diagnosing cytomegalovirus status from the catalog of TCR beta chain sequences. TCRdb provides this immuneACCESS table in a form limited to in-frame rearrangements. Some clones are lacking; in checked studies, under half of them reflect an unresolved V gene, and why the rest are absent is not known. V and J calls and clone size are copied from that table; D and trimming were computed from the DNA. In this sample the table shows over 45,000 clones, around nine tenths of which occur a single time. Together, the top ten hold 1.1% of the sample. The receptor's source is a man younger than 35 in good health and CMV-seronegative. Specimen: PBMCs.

The DNA reads as follows: TGTGCCACAGGGGTGGCCACGGGAAGCAATCAGCCCCAGCATTTT. This sequence encodes CATGVATGSNQPQHF. The V and J segments used are TRBV28 and TRBJ1-5; a tentative D match to TRBD1 spans 6 bases. The CDR3 holds 15 amino acids from the cysteine to the phenylalanine. Solely the CDR3 DNA is kept, with 45 bases framed from the first base. Via the germline V gene, CDR1 is MDHEN and CDR2 SYDVKM. At the junction V is shortened by 10 bases and J by 1 base, with 17 bases in between.